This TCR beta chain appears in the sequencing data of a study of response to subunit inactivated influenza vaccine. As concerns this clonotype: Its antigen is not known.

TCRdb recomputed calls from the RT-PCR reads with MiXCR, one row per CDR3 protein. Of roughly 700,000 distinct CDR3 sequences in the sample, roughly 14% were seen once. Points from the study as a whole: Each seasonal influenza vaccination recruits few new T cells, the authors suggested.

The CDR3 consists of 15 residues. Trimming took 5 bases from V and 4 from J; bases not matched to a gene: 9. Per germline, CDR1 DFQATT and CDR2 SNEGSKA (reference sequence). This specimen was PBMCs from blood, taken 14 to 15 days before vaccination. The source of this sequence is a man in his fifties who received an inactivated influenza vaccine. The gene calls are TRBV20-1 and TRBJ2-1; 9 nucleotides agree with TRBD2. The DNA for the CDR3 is TGCAGTGCTGTCCCGGGGGCGGGGGGGTACAATGAGCAGTTCTTC. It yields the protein CSAVPGAGGYNEQFF.